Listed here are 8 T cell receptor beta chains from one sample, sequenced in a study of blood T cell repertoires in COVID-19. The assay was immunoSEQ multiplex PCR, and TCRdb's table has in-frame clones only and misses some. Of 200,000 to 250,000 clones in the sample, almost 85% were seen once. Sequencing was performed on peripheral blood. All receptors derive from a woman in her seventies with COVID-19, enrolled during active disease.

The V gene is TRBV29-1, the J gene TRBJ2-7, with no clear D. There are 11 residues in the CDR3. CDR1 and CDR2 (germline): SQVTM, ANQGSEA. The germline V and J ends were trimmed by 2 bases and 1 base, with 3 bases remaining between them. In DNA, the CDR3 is TGCAGCGTTGAATCTTCCTACGAGCAGTACTTC. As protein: CSVESSYEQYF.

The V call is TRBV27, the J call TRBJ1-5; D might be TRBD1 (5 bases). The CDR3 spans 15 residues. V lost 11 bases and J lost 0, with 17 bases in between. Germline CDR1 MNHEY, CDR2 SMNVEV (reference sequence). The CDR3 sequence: CASQAGVSSNQPQHF. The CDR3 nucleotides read TGTGCCTCACAGGCTGGGGTTAGTAGCAATCAGCCCCAGCATTTT.

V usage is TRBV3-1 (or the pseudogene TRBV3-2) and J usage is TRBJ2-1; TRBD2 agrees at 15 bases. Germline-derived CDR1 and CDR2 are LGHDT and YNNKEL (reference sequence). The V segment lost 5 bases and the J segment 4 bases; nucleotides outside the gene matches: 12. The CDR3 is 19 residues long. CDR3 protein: CASSAQGLAGGALYNEQFF. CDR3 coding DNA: TGTGCCAGCAGCGCCCAAGGACTAGCGGGAGGGGCACTATACAATGAGCAGTTCTTC.

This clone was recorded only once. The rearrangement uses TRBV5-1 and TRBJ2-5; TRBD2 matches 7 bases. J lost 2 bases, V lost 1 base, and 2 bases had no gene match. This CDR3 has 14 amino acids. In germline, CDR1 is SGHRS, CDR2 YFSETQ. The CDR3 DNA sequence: TGCGCCAGCAGCTTGATTAGCGGGCAAGAGACCCAGTACTTC. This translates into CASSLISGQETQYF. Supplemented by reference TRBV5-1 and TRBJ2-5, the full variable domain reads KAGVTQTPRYLIKTRGQQVTLSCSPISGHRSVSWYQQTPGQGLQFLFEYFSETQRNKGNFPGRFSGRQFSNSRSEMNVSTLELGDSALYLCASSLISGQETQYFGPGTRLLVL.

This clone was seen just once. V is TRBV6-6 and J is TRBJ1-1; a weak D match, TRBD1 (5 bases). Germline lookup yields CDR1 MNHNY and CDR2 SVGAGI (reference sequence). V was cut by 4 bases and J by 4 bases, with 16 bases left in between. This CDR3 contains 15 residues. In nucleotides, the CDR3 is TGTGCCAGCAGTTCCCAGGTCGCCGGGGGCACTGAAGCTTTCTTT. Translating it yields CASSSQVAGGTEAFF.

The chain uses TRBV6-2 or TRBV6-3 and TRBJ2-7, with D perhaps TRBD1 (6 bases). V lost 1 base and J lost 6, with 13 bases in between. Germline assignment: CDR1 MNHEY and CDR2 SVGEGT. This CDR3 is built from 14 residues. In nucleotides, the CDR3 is TGTGCCAGCAGTTACTTTATTATAGGGGGCGAGCAGTACTTC. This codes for CASSYFIIGGEQYF.

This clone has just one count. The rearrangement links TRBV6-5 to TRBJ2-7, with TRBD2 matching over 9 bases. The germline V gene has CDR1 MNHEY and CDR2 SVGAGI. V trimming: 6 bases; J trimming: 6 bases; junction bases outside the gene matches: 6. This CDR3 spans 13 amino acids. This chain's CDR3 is CASSLAGRGEQYF. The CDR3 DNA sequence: TGTGCCAGCAGCCTAGCGGGACGGGGCGAGCAGTACTTC.

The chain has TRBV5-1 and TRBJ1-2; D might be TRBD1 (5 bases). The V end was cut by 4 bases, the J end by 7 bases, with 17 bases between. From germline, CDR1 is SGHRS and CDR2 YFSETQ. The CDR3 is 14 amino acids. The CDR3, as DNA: TGCGCCAGCAGCGCCGAGCCCGGGACTATTGGCTACACCTTC. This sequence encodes CASSAEPGTIGYTF.